The present entry profiles one TCR beta chain with its context. The antigen remains undetermined. The data originate from a study of cytomegalovirus exposure and HLA in healthy donors. About the study: The roughly 120 validation repertoires used the same platform as the approximately 700 first-cohort repertoires (as reported by a later analysis). Findings and limits, study-wide: Rare TCR sequences predominated, though certain public TCRs were found in many donors. A subsequent analysis found that TCR clusters from the first cohort also tended to co-occur in the 90 to 150 validation repertoires, with about 93% of cluster scores above 0.

Germline V lookup: CDR1 SGHRS, CDR2 YFSETQ. CDR3 length: 13 amino acids. Losses at the gene ends were 4 bases for V and 4 bases for J; bases not matched to a gene: 4. Here immunoSEQ multiplex PCR was the method, and the copy in TCRdb shows in-frame clones only, minus some. The sample has approximately 160,000 clones, under 95% seen once. This chain connects TRBV5-1 to TRBJ1-2; TRBD1 matches at 7 bases. This receptor was identified in a woman aged 18-30 years in good health and CMV-seropositive. Material for sequencing was PBMCs. CDR3 amino acids: CASSVGTAYGYTF. CDR3 bases: TGCGCCAGCAGCGTAGGGACAGCCTATGGCTACACCTTC.